The entry that follows covers one T cell receptor (beta chain) sequence. Its antigen is unknown. Clones were read by immunoSEQ multiplex PCR, and TCRdb kept only the in-frame ones, dropping some. The table lists 85,000 to 95,000 clones, 90% of them singletons. This specimen belongs to a study of T cell responses to AZD1222 COVID-19 vaccine. CDR3 length: 15 residues. Germline lookup yields CDR1 SGDLS and CDR2 YYNGEE. The V and J ends lost 4 bases and 8 bases, in that order; junction bases with no gene match: 11. Study conclusions and caveats: Recipients of AZD1222 seropositive at baseline numbered only 6 or 7. The span of vaccine-associated CD4 TCRs extended across spike, with dominance at 160-218 and 743-854. Spike-specific TCR breadth and depth went up after people got two AZD1222 doses.

The clonotype originates from an adult in good health. Sequenced material: peripheral blood, taken on day 0 of AZD1222 vaccination. The rearrangement links TRBV9 to TRBJ1-4, with 7 bases fitting TRBD1. CDR3: CASSTHPTGREKLFF. CDR3 sequence (DNA): TGTGCCAGCAGCACCCACCCGACAGGGCGAGAAAAACTGTTTTTT.